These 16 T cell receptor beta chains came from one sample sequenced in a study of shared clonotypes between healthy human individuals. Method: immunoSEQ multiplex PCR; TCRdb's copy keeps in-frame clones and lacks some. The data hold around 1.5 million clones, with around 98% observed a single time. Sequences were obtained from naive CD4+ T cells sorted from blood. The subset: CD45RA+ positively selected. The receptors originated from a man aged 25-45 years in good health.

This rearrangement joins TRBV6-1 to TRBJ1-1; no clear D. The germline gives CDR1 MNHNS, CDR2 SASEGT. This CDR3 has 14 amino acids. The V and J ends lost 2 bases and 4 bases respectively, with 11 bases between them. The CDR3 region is CASSESRGTTEAFF. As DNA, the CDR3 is TGTGCCAGCAGTGAATCGCGGGGTACCACTGAAGCTTTCTTT.

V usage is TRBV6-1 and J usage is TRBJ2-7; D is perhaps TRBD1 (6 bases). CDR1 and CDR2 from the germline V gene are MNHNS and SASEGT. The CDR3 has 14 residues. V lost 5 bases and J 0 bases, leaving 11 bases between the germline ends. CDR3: CASSRQAHSYEQYF. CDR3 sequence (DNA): TGTGCCAGCAGTAGACAGGCGCACTCCTACGAGCAGTACTTC.

The CDR3 coding sequence is TGTGCCAGCAGCTTGAGCCTATCGGCGGGCCCCTATGGCTACACCTTC. Translation gives CASSLSLSAGPYGYTF. The genes are TRBV5-6 and TRBJ1-2; unclear D gene. The CDR3 sequence is 16 residues long. Looked up from germline, CDR1 is SGHDT and CDR2 is YYEEEE. The V end was cut by 1 base, the J end by 4 bases, with 17 bases between.

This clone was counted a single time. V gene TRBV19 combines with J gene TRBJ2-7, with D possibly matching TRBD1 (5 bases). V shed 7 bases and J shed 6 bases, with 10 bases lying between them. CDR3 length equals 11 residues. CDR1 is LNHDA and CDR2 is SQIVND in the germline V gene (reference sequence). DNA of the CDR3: TGTGCCAGTACCCAGGGTGGCGAGCAGTACTTC. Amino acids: CASTQGGEQYF.

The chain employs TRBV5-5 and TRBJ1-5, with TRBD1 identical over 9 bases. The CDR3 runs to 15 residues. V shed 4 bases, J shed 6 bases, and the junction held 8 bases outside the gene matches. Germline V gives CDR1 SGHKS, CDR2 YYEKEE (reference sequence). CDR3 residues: CASSTGQGTLQPQHF. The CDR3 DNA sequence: TGTGCCAGCAGCACGGGACAGGGAACCCTTCAGCCCCAGCATTTT.

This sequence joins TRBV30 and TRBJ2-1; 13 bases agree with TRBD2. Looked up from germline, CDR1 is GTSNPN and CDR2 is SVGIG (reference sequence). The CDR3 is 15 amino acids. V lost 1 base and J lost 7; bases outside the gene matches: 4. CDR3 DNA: TGTGCCTGGAGTGGGACTAGCGGGAGAAGGAATGAGCAGTTCTTC. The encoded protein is CAWSGTSGRRNEQFF.

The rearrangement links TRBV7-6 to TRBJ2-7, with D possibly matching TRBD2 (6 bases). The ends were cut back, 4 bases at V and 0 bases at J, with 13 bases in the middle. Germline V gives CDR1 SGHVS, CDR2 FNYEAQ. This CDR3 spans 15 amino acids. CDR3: CASSWRRETSYEQYF. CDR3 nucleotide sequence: TGTGCCAGCAGCTGGAGACGGGAGACCTCCTACGAGCAGTACTTC.

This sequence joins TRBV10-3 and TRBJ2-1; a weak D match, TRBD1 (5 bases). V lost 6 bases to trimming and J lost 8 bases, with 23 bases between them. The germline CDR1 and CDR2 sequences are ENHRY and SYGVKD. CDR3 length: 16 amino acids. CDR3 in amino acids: CAIRRDSLTLGYEQFF. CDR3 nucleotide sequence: TGTGCCATCAGACGCGACAGCCTTACTCTAGGCTATGAGCAGTTCTTC.

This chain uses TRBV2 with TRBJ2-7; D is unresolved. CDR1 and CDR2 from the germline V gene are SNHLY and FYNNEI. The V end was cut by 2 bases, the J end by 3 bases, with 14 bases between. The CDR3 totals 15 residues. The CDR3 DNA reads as TGTGCCAGCAGTGAATCTGTCTGGCAGAACTACGAGCAGTACTTC. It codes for CASSESVWQNYEQYF.

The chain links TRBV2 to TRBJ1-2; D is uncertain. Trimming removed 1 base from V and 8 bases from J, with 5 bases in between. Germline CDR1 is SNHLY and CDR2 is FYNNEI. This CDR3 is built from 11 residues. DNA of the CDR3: TGTGCCAGCAGTGAAGTATGGGGCTACACCTTC. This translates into CASSEVWGYTF.

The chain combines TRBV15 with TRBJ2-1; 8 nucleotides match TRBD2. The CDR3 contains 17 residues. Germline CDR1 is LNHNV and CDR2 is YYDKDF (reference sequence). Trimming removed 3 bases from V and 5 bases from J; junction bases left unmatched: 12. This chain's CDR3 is CATSSRLGTRGNNEQFF. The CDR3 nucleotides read TGTGCCACCAGCAGCCGACTAGGGACTAGAGGGAACAATGAGCAGTTCTTC.

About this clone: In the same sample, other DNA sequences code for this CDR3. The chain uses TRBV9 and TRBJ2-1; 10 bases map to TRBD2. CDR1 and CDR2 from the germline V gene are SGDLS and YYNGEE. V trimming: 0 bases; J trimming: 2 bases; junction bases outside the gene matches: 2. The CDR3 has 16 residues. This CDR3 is CASSVAGLAAYNEQFF. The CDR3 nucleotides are TGTGCCAGCAGCGTAGCTGGACTAGCGGCCTACAATGAGCAGTTCTTC. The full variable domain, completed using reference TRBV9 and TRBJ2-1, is DSGVTQTPKHLITATGQRVTLRCSPRSGDLSVYWYQQSLDQGLQFLIQYYNGEERAKGNILERFSAQQFPDLHSELNLSSLELGDSALYFCASSVAGLAAYNEQFFGPGTRLTVL.

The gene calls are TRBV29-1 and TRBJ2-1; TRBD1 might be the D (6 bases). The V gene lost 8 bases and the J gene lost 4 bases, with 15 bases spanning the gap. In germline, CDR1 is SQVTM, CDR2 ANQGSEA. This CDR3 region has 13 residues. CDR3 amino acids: CSLLSGVYNEQFF. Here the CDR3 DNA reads TGCAGCCTCCTCTCAGGGGTGTACAATGAGCAGTTCTTC.

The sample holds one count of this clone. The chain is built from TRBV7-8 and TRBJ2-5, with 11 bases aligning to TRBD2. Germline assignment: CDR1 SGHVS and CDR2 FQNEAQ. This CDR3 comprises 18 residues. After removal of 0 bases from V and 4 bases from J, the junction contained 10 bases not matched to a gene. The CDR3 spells CASSLAGRTSGWGETQYF. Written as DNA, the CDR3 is TGTGCCAGCAGCTTAGCGGGGCGGACTAGCGGGTGGGGAGAGACCCAGTACTTC.

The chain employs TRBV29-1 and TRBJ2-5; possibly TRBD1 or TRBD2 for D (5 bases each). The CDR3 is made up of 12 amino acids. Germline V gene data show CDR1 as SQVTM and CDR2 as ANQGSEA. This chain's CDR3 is CVTAGAEETQYF. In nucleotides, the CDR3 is TGCGTAACCGCCGGGGCCGAAGAGACCCAGTACTTC.

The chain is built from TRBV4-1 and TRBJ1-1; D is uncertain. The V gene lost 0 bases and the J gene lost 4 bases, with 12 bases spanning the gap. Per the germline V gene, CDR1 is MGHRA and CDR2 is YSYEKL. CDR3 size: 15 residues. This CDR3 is CASSQDGRYSTEAFF. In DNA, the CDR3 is TGCGCCAGCAGCCAAGACGGACGGTATTCCACTGAAGCTTTCTTT.